This T cell receptor (beta chain) was sequenced for a study of blood T cell repertoires in COVID-19. About the study: Acute and convalescent COVID-19 specimens originated in the United States, Italy and Spain. The analysed material was cDNA or gDNA that came from T cells, B-cell-depleted T cells, or PBMCs.

This CDR3 region has 13 residues. Germline values: CDR1 SGHTS, CDR2 YDEGEE. V lost 4 bases, J lost 3 bases, and 1 base stayed unmatched. Repertoires were generated with immunoSEQ multiplex PCR, while TCRdb's copy carries only in-frame clones and drops some. Of 200,000 to 300,000 clones in the sample, 70% to 90% are singletons; the top ten hold about 0.99%. The sample consisted of peripheral blood. The chain couples TRBV5-8 to TRBJ2-7, with TRBD1 matching over 10 bases. This TCR was sampled from a woman in her forties who had recovered from COVID-19. The CDR3 loop reads CASSRDRGYEQYF. DNA of the CDR3: TGTGCCAGCAGCCGGGACAGGGGCTACGAGCAGTACTTC.